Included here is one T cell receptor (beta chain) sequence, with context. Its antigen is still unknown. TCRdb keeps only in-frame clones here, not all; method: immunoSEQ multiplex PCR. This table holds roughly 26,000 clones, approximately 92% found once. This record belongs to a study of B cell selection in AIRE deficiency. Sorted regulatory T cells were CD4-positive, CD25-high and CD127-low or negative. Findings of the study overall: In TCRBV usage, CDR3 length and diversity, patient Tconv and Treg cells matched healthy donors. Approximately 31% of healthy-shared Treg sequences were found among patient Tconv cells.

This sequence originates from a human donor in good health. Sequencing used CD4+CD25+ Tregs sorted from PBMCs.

The CDR3 loop is CASSLGPGANVLTF. In DNA form, the CDR3 reads TGTGCCAGCAGTTTGGGTCCTGGGGCCAACGTCCTGACTTTC. The chain has TRBV28 and TRBJ2-6; no definite D call. Germline values: CDR1 MDHEN, CDR2 SYDVKM. The CDR3 length is 14 residues. The V gene lost 3 bases and the J gene lost 2 bases, with 5 bases spanning the gap.